This TCR beta chain was sequenced in a study of blood T cell repertoires in COVID-19. As for the study in general: Collection of acute and convalescent COVID-19 samples took place in the United States, Italy and Spain. The analysed material was cDNA or gDNA that came from T cells, B-cell-depleted T cells, or PBMCs.

In the original workflow: Estimation of nucleated cell counts relied on the amplification of reference gene primers. Using immunoSEQ multiplex PCR, the repertoire was profiled, and TCRdb retains in-frame clones only, with some absent. That table supplies the V and J calls and clone size; D and trimming were determined from the DNA. The sample has about 42,000 clones; about 91% are singletons. This CDR3 spans 14 amino acids. Germline CDR1 and CDR2: SGHTA and FQGNSA. The junction had 7 bases not matched to a gene; V was cut back by 1 base and J by 7 bases. Sequences were obtained from peripheral blood. V gene TRBV7-2 combines with J gene TRBJ2-7, with 7 bases lining up with TRBD2. This receptor was identified in a man aged 50 or older with active COVID-19. CDR3 amino acids: CASSLELSGGEQYF. The CDR3 DNA reads as TGTGCCAGCAGCTTAGAGTTGTCGGGGGGTGAGCAGTACTTC.